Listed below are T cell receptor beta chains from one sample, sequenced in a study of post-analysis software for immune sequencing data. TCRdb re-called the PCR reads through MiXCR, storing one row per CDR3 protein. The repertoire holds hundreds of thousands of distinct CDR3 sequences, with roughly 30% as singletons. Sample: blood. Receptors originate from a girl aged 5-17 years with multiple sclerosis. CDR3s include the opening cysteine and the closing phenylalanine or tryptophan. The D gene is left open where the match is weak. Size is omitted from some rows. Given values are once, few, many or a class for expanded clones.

CDR3nt: TGTGCCACCAGTGATTCCCGGACGTTGAACACTGAAGCTTTCTTT
CDR3aa: CATSDSRTLNTEAFF
len: 15
v_gene: TRBV24-1
d_gene: -
abundance: -
j_gene: TRBJ1-1

CDR3nt: TGTGCCAGCAGCTCTACCGTCGCGCCCTACGAGCAGTACTTC
CDR3aa: CASSSTVAPYEQYF
len: 14
v_gene: TRBV7-9
d_gene: -
abundance: few
j_gene: TRBJ2-7

CDR3nt: TGTGCCAGCAGGTTTGAGCTGGGGACAGATACGCAGTATTTT
CDR3aa: CASRFELGTDTQYF
len: 14
v_gene: TRBV7-2
d_gene: -
abundance: few
j_gene: TRBJ2-3

CDR3nt: TGTGCCAGCAGCGATTTCGACAGGAGTTCCAGGGAGACCCAGTACTTC
CDR3aa: CASSDFDRSSRETQYF
len: 16
v_gene: TRBV12-3/TRBV12-4
d_gene: -
abundance: -
j_gene: TRBJ2-5

CDR3nt: TGCAGCGTTGAAGGAGGACGACTAACGAACACTGAAGCTTTCTTT
CDR3aa: CSVEGGRLTNTEAFF
len: 15
v_gene: TRBV29-1
d_gene: -
abundance: -
j_gene: TRBJ1-1

CDR3nt: TGCGCCAGCAGCCAAGATCGTACGGGAGGGCCGTACTTAGCCTCCGAGCAGTACTTC
CDR3aa: CASSQDRTGGPYLASEQYF
len: 19
v_gene: TRBV4-3
d_gene: TRBD2
abundance: few
j_gene: TRBJ2-7

CDR3nt: TGTGCCAGCAGCCGTGGGGGGGGAAATGAAAAACTGTTTTTT
CDR3aa: CASSRGGGNEKLFF
len: 14
v_gene: TRBV28
d_gene: -
abundance: -
j_gene: TRBJ1-4

CDR3nt: TGTGCCAGCAGCTTAGACAGGCGGCAGTTCTTC
CDR3aa: CASSLDRRQFF
len: 11
v_gene: TRBV11-2
d_gene: -
abundance: -
j_gene: TRBJ2-1

CDR3nt: TGTGCCAGCAGCTTGAGCCTACAGGGGTTCGGAAACACCATATATTTT
CDR3aa: CASSLSLQGFGNTIYF
len: 16
v_gene: TRBV7-9
d_gene: TRBD1
abundance: -
j_gene: TRBJ1-3

CDR3nt: TGTGCCAGCAGCTTTACCGGGGGCGCCGACCAGCCCCAGCATTTT
CDR3aa: CASSFTGGADQPQHF
len: 15
v_gene: TRBV7-8
d_gene: -
abundance: -
j_gene: TRBJ1-5

CDR3nt: TGCGCCAGCAGCCAAGATCTAGGAGCCTTTCTTGGTGACACCGGGGAGCTGTTTTTT
CDR3aa: CASSQDLGAFLGDTGELFF
len: 19
v_gene: TRBV4-3
d_gene: -
abundance: once
j_gene: TRBJ2-2

CDR3nt: TGCAGTGCTAGAAGGACGGGGAGGGATGAGCAGTTCTTC
CDR3aa: CSARRTGRDEQFF
len: 13
v_gene: TRBV20-1
d_gene: TRBD2
abundance: few
j_gene: TRBJ2-1

CDR3nt: TGTGCCATCAGTGAGTCGAGGTACTACGAGCAGTACTTC
CDR3aa: CAISESRYYEQYF
len: 13
v_gene: TRBV10-3
d_gene: -
abundance: -
j_gene: TRBJ2-7

CDR3nt: TGCGCCAGCAGTTGGGGACAGGTTGAAGCTTTCTTT
CDR3aa: CASSWGQVEAFF
len: 12
v_gene: TRBV12-3/TRBV12-4
d_gene: TRBD1
abundance: -
j_gene: TRBJ1-1

CDR3nt: TGCAGTTCTGGGGATGAAGCTTTCTTT
CDR3aa: CSSGDEAFF
len: 9
v_gene: TRBV29-1
d_gene: -
abundance: -
j_gene: TRBJ1-1

CDR3nt: TGCAGTGCTAGACCCCGGGACAGGGTGGAGGAGCAGTACTTC
CDR3aa: CSARPRDRVEEQYF
len: 14
v_gene: TRBV20-1
d_gene: TRBD1
abundance: few
j_gene: TRBJ2-7

CDR3nt: TGTGCCAGCAGCTTGGTGGGCAGGGACCCTCCCTACGAGCAGTACTTC
CDR3aa: CASSLVGRDPPYEQYF
len: 16
v_gene: TRBV5-4
d_gene: -
abundance: -
j_gene: TRBJ2-7

CDR3nt: TGTGCCAGCAGCTCACAGGGGTGGGCTAATGAAAAACTGTTTTTT
CDR3aa: CASSSQGWANEKLFF
len: 15
v_gene: TRBV27
d_gene: TRBD1
abundance: -
j_gene: TRBJ1-4

CDR3nt: TGTGCCAGCAGCCCAGGACTAGCGGGAGGTCAGGAAAACATTCAGTACTTC
CDR3aa: CASSPGLAGGQENIQYF
len: 17
v_gene: TRBV6-6
d_gene: TRBD2
abundance: -
j_gene: TRBJ2-4

CDR3nt: TGCAGTGCTAGACTCAGGCAGGAGGGCTCCGAGCAGTACTTC
CDR3aa: CSARLRQEGSEQYF
len: 14
v_gene: TRBV20-1
d_gene: -
abundance: few
j_gene: TRBJ2-7

CDR3nt: TGTGCCAGCAGTCGCAGGCGGAATGAGCAGTTCTTC
CDR3aa: CASSRRRNEQFF
len: 12
v_gene: TRBV7-9
d_gene: -
abundance: few
j_gene: TRBJ2-1

CDR3nt: TGTGCCATCAGCGGACACAATCCCCAAGAGACCCAGTACTTC
CDR3aa: CAISGHNPQETQYF
len: 14
v_gene: TRBV10-3
d_gene: -
abundance: -
j_gene: TRBJ2-5

CDR3nt: TGTGCCAGCAGCTTTACAGGGAACAACATTCAGTACTTC
CDR3aa: CASSFTGNNIQYF
len: 13
v_gene: TRBV5-6
d_gene: -
abundance: few
j_gene: TRBJ2-4

CDR3nt: TGCAGTGCTAGAAGGACCGCCGGGGCCGCAGGGTGGTCCTACAATGAGCAGTTCTTC
CDR3aa: CSARRTAGAAGWSYNEQFF
len: 19
v_gene: TRBV20-1
d_gene: -
abundance: -
j_gene: TRBJ2-1

CDR3nt: TGTGCCACCAGCCTAACCAGGACAGGGGATAACTATGGCTACACCTTC
CDR3aa: CATSLTRTGDNYGYTF
len: 16
v_gene: TRBV15
d_gene: TRBD1
abundance: few
j_gene: TRBJ1-2

CDR3nt: TGCGCCAGCAGCTTATCACGTCGGGGGACACTTATTCGTGGGGACTATGGCTACACCTTC
CDR3aa: CASSLSRRGTLIRGDYGYTF
len: 20
v_gene: TRBV4-3
d_gene: -
abundance: -
j_gene: TRBJ1-2

CDR3nt: TGTGCCAGCAGTTTTCGGCAGGGGGCCCGGGAGACCCAGTACTTC
CDR3aa: CASSFRQGARETQYF
len: 15
v_gene: TRBV12-3/TRBV12-4
d_gene: TRBD1
abundance: few
j_gene: TRBJ2-5

CDR3nt: TGTGCCAGCAGCCAGGACGGCGTTAGGGATGAGCAGTTCTTC
CDR3aa: CASSQDGVRDEQFF
len: 14
v_gene: TRBV28
d_gene: -
abundance: -
j_gene: TRBJ2-1

CDR3nt: TGCGCCAGCAGCTTGCATGTGACTCCGACGAGGGAGACCCAGTACTTC
CDR3aa: CASSLHVTPTRETQYF
len: 16
v_gene: TRBV5-1
d_gene: -
abundance: few
j_gene: TRBJ2-5

CDR3nt: TGTGCCAGCAGCCCCCGACAGGGAGCGGCGAATTTAGCCAAAAACATTCAGTACTTC
CDR3aa: CASSPRQGAANLAKNIQYF
len: 19
v_gene: TRBV3-1
d_gene: TRBD1
abundance: few
j_gene: TRBJ2-4

CDR3nt: TGTGCCAGCAGCCCCCGCTCCCGGACGAATACTAACTATGGCTACACCTTC
CDR3aa: CASSPRSRTNTNYGYTF
len: 17
v_gene: TRBV13
d_gene: -
abundance: -
j_gene: TRBJ1-2

CDR3nt: TGCGCCAGCAGCTCCGGACTAGCGGGTGAGCAGTACTTC
CDR3aa: CASSSGLAGEQYF
len: 13
v_gene: TRBV7-2
d_gene: TRBD2
abundance: many
j_gene: TRBJ2-7

CDR3nt: TGTGCCAGCAGCTTAGGGCCCGGGGCCACTGAAGCTTTCTTT
CDR3aa: CASSLGPGATEAFF
len: 14
v_gene: TRBV7-2
d_gene: -
abundance: -
j_gene: TRBJ1-1

CDR3nt: TGTGCCAGCAGCGAAACAATGGCAGCGGAGACCCAGTACTTC
CDR3aa: CASSETMAAETQYF
len: 14
v_gene: TRBV3-1
d_gene: -
abundance: -
j_gene: TRBJ2-5

CDR3nt: TGTGCCAGCAGCAACCACAGGGCACAGACGGGAAAACTGTTTTTT
CDR3aa: CASSNHRAQTGKLFF
len: 15
v_gene: TRBV7-9
d_gene: -
abundance: few
j_gene: TRBJ1-4

CDR3nt: TGTGCCAGCAGCCATCTCTCAGACAGCTCGGGCTACACCTTC
CDR3aa: CASSHLSDSSGYTF
len: 14
v_gene: TRBV3-1
d_gene: -
abundance: -
j_gene: TRBJ1-2

CDR3nt: TGTGCCAGCAGCGCGGGGGCCCGCACAGATACGCAGTATTTT
CDR3aa: CASSAGARTDTQYF
len: 14
v_gene: TRBV9
d_gene: -
abundance: -
j_gene: TRBJ2-3

CDR3nt: TGCGCCAGCAGCTCGAGGCCCGGGGACACCCTTTACAATGAGCAGTTCTTC
CDR3aa: CASSSRPGDTLYNEQFF
len: 17
v_gene: TRBV5-1
d_gene: -
abundance: few
j_gene: TRBJ2-1